These T cell receptor beta chains were read from a single sample in a study of ipilimumab plus nivolumab after autologous stem cell transplantation. Only in-frame clones appear in the TCRdb table, and some are missing; sequencing was by immunoSEQ multiplex PCR. The sample holds tens of thousands of clones, nearly 95% seen once. The material was PBMCs, obtained in a trial of ipilimumab plus nivolumab as post-transplant consolidation. The source is a male donor with multiple myeloma. CDR3s include the opening cysteine and the closing phenylalanine or tryptophan. D genes are given only for firm matches. Only some rows state a clone size, as once, few, many or a class for expanded clones.

CDR3 length	clone size	V gene	J gene	D gene	CDR3 DNA	CDR3 protein
18	NA	TRBV10-3	TRBJ1-4	NA	TGTGCCATCAGTAATTCGGGGCAGGGCCCGGCAACTAATGAAAAACTGTTTTTT	CAISNSGQGPATNEKLFF
15	NA	TRBV5-1	TRBJ2-5	NA	TGCGCCAGCAGCTTACAGGGTCAGGACCAAGAGACCCAGTACTTC	CASSLQGQDQETQYF
14	NA	TRBV6-1	TRBJ2-7	TRBD1	TGTGCCAGCAGGGACAGGGGCGACTCCTACGAGCAGTACTTC	CASRDRGDSYEQYF
14	NA	TRBV5-5	TRBJ2-6	NA	TGTGCCAGCTTAGTACAGTCTGGGGCCAACGTCCTGACTTTC	CASLVQSGANVLTF
16	NA	TRBV18	TRBJ2-2	TRBD1	TGTGCCAGCTCAAAGTCCGGGACAGGGAACACCGGGGAGCTGTTTTTT	CASSKSGTGNTGELFF
13	NA	TRBV2	TRBJ2-1	TRBD2	TGTGCCAGCATTAGCGGGGGGGACAATGAGCAGTTCTTC	CASISGGDNEQFF
12	NA	TRBV6-1	TRBJ2-7	NA	TGTGCCAGTATGAGCGGAACCTACGAGCAGTACTTC	CASMSGTYEQYF
14	NA	TRBV9	TRBJ1-4	NA	TGTGCCAGCAGCGTTGGTGGGGGCGGGGAAAAACTGTTTTTT	CASSVGGGGEKLFF
10	NA	TRBV28	TRBJ2-1	NA	TGTGCCACCGAGGGGGGTGAGCAGTTCTTC	CATEGGEQFF
16	NA	TRBV11-2	TRBJ2-3	TRBD2	TGTGCCAGCAGCATCATAGCGGGAGCAGGCACAGATACGCAGTATTTT	CASSIIAGAGTDTQYF
14	NA	TRBV14	TRBJ1-3	NA	TGTGCCAGCAGCCAAGCAGGGTTTGGAAACACCATATATTTT	CASSQAGFGNTIYF
15	NA	TRBV7-8	TRBJ2-7	NA	TGTGCCAGCAGCTTAACGCCAGGGGAAAACTACGAGCAGTACTTC	CASSLTPGENYEQYF
16	NA	TRBV28	TRBJ2-1	NA	TGTGCCAGCAGCCCTTTCCCAGGGGACAACGGTAATGAGCAGTTCTTC	CASSPFPGDNGNEQFF
16	NA	TRBV18	TRBJ1-3	TRBD1	TGTGCCAGCTCACCCAACAGGGGAGGTACAGGAAACACCATATATTTT	CASSPNRGGTGNTIYF
14	NA	TRBV11-3	TRBJ2-3	NA	TGTGCCAGCAGCTTAGGCGGAGTCACAGATACGCAGTATTTT	CASSLGGVTDTQYF
16	NA	TRBV28	TRBJ1-3	TRBD1	TGTGCCAGCAGTTTCTGGACAGGCGACTCTGGAAACACCATATATTTT	CASSFWTGDSGNTIYF
12	NA	TRBV19	TRBJ1-1	NA	TGTGCCAGTAGTATACTCGGACATGAAGCTTTCTTT	CASSILGHEAFF
17	NA	TRBV13	TRBJ2-5	TRBD2	TGTGCCAGCAGCTTCGGACTAGCGGGAGCCCTCAGGGAGACCCAGTACTTC	CASSFGLAGALRETQYF
19	NA	TRBV4-1	TRBJ2-3	TRBD1	TGCGCCAGCAGCCAGGACGGGACAGGTACTAGGGGGTACACAGATACGCAGTATTTT	CASSQDGTGTRGYTDTQYF
15	NA	TRBV5-6	TRBJ2-3	TRBD1	TGTGCCAGCAGCTTCCGGGACAGGGCCACAGATACGCAGTATTTT	CASSFRDRATDTQYF
17	NA	TRBV28	TRBJ1-5	NA	TGTGCCAGCAGTTCCCGGATCTTCGACGGGTATTATCAGCCCCAGCATTTT	CASSSRIFDGYYQPQHF
15	once	TRBV5-6	TRBJ2-7	TRBD2	TGTGCCAGCAGCCTTGGGAGCGGGGGGACCTACGAGCAGTACTTC	CASSLGSGGTYEQYF
16	NA	TRBV28	TRBJ2-5	TRBD2	TGTGCCAGCAGTTTGAGGAAGCGGGGGATCCAAGAGACCCAGTACTTC	CASSLRKRGIQETQYF
13	NA	TRBV28	TRBJ1-2	NA	TGTGCCAGCACCCTAAGGGGGTTGTATGGCTACACCTTC	CASTLRGLYGYTF
16	once	TRBV4-2	TRBJ2-7	TRBD2	TGTGCCAGCAGCCAAGATCACTCAGCGGGGGTCTACGAGCAGTACTTC	CASSQDHSAGVYEQYF
11	NA	TRBV27	TRBJ2-7	NA	TGTGCCAGCAGCTCCCCCTACGAGCAGTACTTC	CASSSPYEQYF
14	NA	TRBV7-2	TRBJ1-1	NA	TGTGCCAGCAGCTTAGGGTCCGGGAAGGAGTTGCCTTTCTTT	CASSLGSGKELPFF
22	NA	TRBV5-1	TRBJ2-3	TRBD1	TGCGCCAGCAGCTTGGACGCCCAGGGGACAGGCCATGACCTTATGAGCACAGATACGCAGTATTTT	CASSLDAQGTGHDLMSTDTQYF
14	NA	TRBV29-1	TRBJ2-3	NA	TGCAGCGAGCGCCGAAGACGGCCCACAGATACGCAGTATTTT	CSERRRRPTDTQYF
14	NA	TRBV18	TRBJ1-1	NA	TGTGCCAGCTCACCGGGGGACTTGAACACTGAAGCTTTCTTT	CASSPGDLNTEAFF
13	once	TRBV7-2	TRBJ1-1	NA	TGTGCCAGCAGCTTAGCGCGCGAAACTGAAGCTTTCTTT	CASSLARETEAFF
13	once	TRBV5-1	TRBJ2-5	NA	TGCGCCAGCAGCTTGCAGGGCCAAGAGACCCAGTACTTC	CASSLQGQETQYF
15	NA	TRBV18	TRBJ2-7	NA	TGTGCCAGCTCCACCTCTCAGGGAACCTCCTACGAGCAGTACTTC	CASSTSQGTSYEQYF
15	NA	TRBV5-1	TRBJ2-7	TRBD1	TGCGCCAGCGCGCCCGGGACAGGAATATACTACGAGCAGTACTTC	CASAPGTGIYYEQYF
15	once	TRBV28	TRBJ2-3	TRBD2	TGTGCCAGCAGTTGGCGGGGGGGCTTGTTAGATACGCAGTATTTT	CASSWRGGLLDTQYF
13	once	TRBV5-4	TRBJ1-1	NA	TGTGCCAGCAGCTCCGGACCTAACACTGAAGCTTTCTTT	CASSSGPNTEAFF
13	NA	TRBV2	TRBJ1-2	NA	TGTGCCAGCAACCCGGACTCTAACTATGGCTACACCTTC	CASNPDSNYGYTF
16	NA	TRBV14	TRBJ2-5	NA	TGTGCCAGCAGCCAAGGCATCCGTGTCATCCAAGAGACCCAGTACTTC	CASSQGIRVIQETQYF
14	NA	TRBV29-1	TRBJ1-1	TRBD1	TGCAGCGTTGGCTCCGGGACAGCAAACACTGAAGCTTTCTTT	CSVGSGTANTEAFF
11	NA	TRBV12-5	TRBJ1-1	NA	TGTGCTAGTGGTTCCAGCACTGAAGCTTTCTTT	CASGSSTEAFF
14	NA	TRBV7-9	TRBJ1-1	NA	TGTGCCAGCAGCTTAGCACAGACGAACACTGAAGCTTTCTTT	CASSLAQTNTEAFF
14	NA	TRBV9	TRBJ2-1	NA	TGTGCCAGCAGCAGTAGGGACCGGGAAAATGAGCAGTTCTTC	CASSSRDRENEQFF
12	NA	TRBV7-2	TRBJ2-1	NA	TGTGCCAGCAGCCCCACCGGCAATGAGCAGTTCTTC	CASSPTGNEQFF
17	NA	TRBV5-1	TRBJ2-3	NA	TGCGCCAGCAGCTTGGCCAGCGGGACAGGTAGCACAGATACGCAGTATTTT	CASSLASGTGSTDTQYF
13	NA	TRBV19	TRBJ2-2	NA	TGTGCCAGTAGCCCCCGGCGCACCGGGGAGCTGTTTTTT	CASSPRRTGELFF
13	NA	TRBV6-5	TRBJ2-7	TRBD1	TGTGCCAGCAGCCCGGGACAGTGGAACGAGCAGTACTTC	CASSPGQWNEQYF
13	NA	TRBV27	TRBJ2-1	NA	TGTGCCAGCAGTCCTTACTTTTACAATGAGCAGTTCTTC	CASSPYFYNEQFF
17	NA	TRBV7-9	TRBJ2-7	TRBD2	TGTGCCAGCAGTTCCCGTTTACTAGCGGGGGGGCAATCCGAGCAGTACTTC	CASSSRLLAGGQSEQYF
11	NA	TRBV27	TRBJ2-1	NA	TGTGCCAGCAGTTTTCTCGATGAGCAGTTCTTC	CASSFLDEQFF
15	once	TRBV2	TRBJ2-7	TRBD2	TGTGCCAGTTTCATGACTAGCGGGGGGGCGGGCGAGCAGTACTTC	CASFMTSGGAGEQYF
15	NA	TRBV5-5	TRBJ2-2	NA	TGTGCCAGCAGCCGGAACGAACTGTTAACCGGGGAGCTGTTTTTT	CASSRNELLTGELFF
14	once	TRBV9	TRBJ1-1	NA	TGTGCCAGCAGCGTAGTCGGAGACAACACTGAAGCTTTCTTT	CASSVVGDNTEAFF
16	NA	TRBV28	TRBJ2-1	TRBD1	TGTGCCAGCAGTTTCCCACAGGGGGGCTCCTACAATGAGCAGTTCTTC	CASSFPQGGSYNEQFF
14	NA	TRBV28	TRBJ1-2	NA	TGTGCCAGCAGTTTAGTCGGCAGGGGAGATGGCTACACCTTC	CASSLVGRGDGYTF
14	NA	TRBV15	TRBJ2-7	TRBD1	TGTGCCACCAGCATCCGACAGGGGACCTACGAGCAGTACTTC	CATSIRQGTYEQYF
15	NA	TRBV6-5	TRBJ2-3	NA	TGTGCCAGCAGCTTAACGGGGGCCCTCACAGATACGCAGTATTTT	CASSLTGALTDTQYF
16	NA	TRBV2	TRBJ2-5	TRBD2	TGTGCCAGCAGTCGCGGGAGCGCGGGATGGGGGGAGACCCAGTACTTC	CASSRGSAGWGETQYF
16	NA	TRBV5-1	TRBJ2-3	TRBD1	TGCGCCAGCAGCTTGGGGCGGACAGGGGGCCTTGATACGCAGTATTTT	CASSLGRTGGLDTQYF